This T cell receptor (beta chain) was documented in a study of cytomegalovirus exposure and HLA in healthy donors. A multiplex PCR was run with 60 Vbeta primers and 13 Jbeta primers. Data came from immunoSEQ multiplex PCR; TCRdb stores just in-frame clones and leaves some out. The table records fewer than 200,000 clones, more than 75% of them present only once. There are a few counts of this clone. The CDR3 spans 12 residues. Germline CDR1 SGHRS, CDR2 YFSETQ. Trimming shortened V by 0 bases and J by 4 bases, and 3 bases separated the two germline ends. The sample taken for sequencing was PBMCs. The TCR sequence derives from a girl aged 2 to 10 in good health and CMV-seropositive. The chain employs TRBV5-1 and TRBJ2-3; D is unresolved. In DNA form, the CDR3 reads TGCGCCAGCAGCTTGGACTCAGATACGCAGTATTTT. Translated, it gives CASSLDSDTQYF.